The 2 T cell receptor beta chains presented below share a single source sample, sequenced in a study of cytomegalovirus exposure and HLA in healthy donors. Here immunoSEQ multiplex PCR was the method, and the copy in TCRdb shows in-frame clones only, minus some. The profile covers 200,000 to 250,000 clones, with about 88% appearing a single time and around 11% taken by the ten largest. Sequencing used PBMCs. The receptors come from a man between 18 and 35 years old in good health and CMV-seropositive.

The CDR3 sequence: CASSHSDEETQYF. In DNA form, the CDR3 reads TGCGCCAGCAGCCATAGCGACGAAGAGACCCAGTACTTC. This chain uses TRBV4-1 with TRBJ2-5, with D possibly TRBD2 on 5 matching bases. The length of the CDR3 is 13 residues. Germline assignment: CDR1 MGHRA and CDR2 YSYEKL. The germline V and J ends were trimmed by 3 bases and 3 bases, with 8 bases remaining between them.

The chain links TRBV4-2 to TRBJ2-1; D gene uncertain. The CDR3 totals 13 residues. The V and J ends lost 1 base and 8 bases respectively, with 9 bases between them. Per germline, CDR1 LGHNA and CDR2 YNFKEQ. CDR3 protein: CASSQGLVYEQFF. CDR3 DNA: TGTGCCAGCAGCCAAGGCTTGGTCTATGAGCAGTTCTTC.